The 10 T cell receptor beta chains below were found in one sample sequenced in a study of cytomegalovirus exposure and HLA in healthy donors (dated by TCRdb to 2016 to 2017). The library was obtained by the immunoSEQ multiplex PCR assay. A mixture of 60 forward primers for TCR Vbeta segments and 13 reverse primers for TCR Jbeta segments was used in the multiplex PCR. TCRdb obtained this table from immuneACCESS and retained in-frame rearrangements with V and J assigned. These tables miss some clones; where compared with another copy, unresolved V genes account for less than half of the shortfall, and the remainder is unexplained. Present in this sample are some 160,000 clones, around 75% of which were seen just once. The ten largest clones represent under 2% of the sample. Input material: PBMCs. These receptors were taken from a woman in her 40s in good health and CMV-seronegative.

About this clone itself: This CDR3 is also generated by other DNA sequences in the sample. The CDR3 is CASAPSGGGYTF. In DNA form, the CDR3 reads TGTGCTAGTGCCCCGTCAGGGGGCGGCTACACCTTC. The chain joins TRBV12-5 to TRBJ1-2; TRBD1 aligns across 8 bases. Germline CDR1 and CDR2: LGHNT and FRNRAP. CDR3 length: 12 amino acids. Losses at the gene ends were 7 bases for V and 8 bases for J; bases not matched to a gene: 6.

V gene TRBV19 combines with J gene TRBJ1-5; 7 bases are a match to TRBD1. There are 15 residues in the CDR3. V lost 6 bases to trimming and J lost 1 base; unmatched junction nucleotides: 6. CDR1 and CDR2 (germline): LNHDA, SQIVND (reference sequence). The CDR3 region is CASSRQGQSNQPQHF. The CDR3 DNA reads TGTGCCAGTAGCCGACAGGGTCAAAGCAATCAGCCCCAGCATTTT.

This rearrangement joins TRBV4-2 to TRBJ2-6; D is perhaps TRBD2 (7 bases). CDR1 is LGHNA and CDR2 is YNFKEQ in the germline V gene. With 1 base removed from V and 2 bases from J, the gap between germline ends came to 15 bases. This CDR3 is built from 18 residues. The CDR3 here is CASSQVPSGGAGANVLTF. DNA of the CDR3: TGTGCCAGCAGCCAAGTACCCTCGGGGGGCGCTGGGGCCAACGTCCTGACTTTC.

In this sample, this clone turned up a few times. The genes are TRBV11-2 and TRBJ2-5, with unresolved D. Germline V gene data show CDR1 as SGHAT and CDR2 as FQNNGV. Between the trimmed V and J ends, which lost 1 base and 5 bases, there was a span of 5 bases. This CDR3 contains 12 residues. CDR3 sequence (DNA): TGTGCCAGCAGCTTAGTACGGGAGACCCAGTACTTC. This gives the protein CASSLVRETQYF.

V usage is TRBV5-1 and J usage is TRBJ2-5; 7 nucleotides match TRBD1. CDR3 length: 13 residues. J was trimmed by 2 bases and V by 5 bases; bases with no gene match: 3. Germline CDR1 is SGHRS and CDR2 is YFSETQ. CDR3 bases: TGCGCCAGCAGTTCGGGACAGCAAGAGACCCAGTACTTC. Its protein is CASSSGQQETQYF.

V usage is TRBV19 and J usage is TRBJ2-3, with 7 bases matching TRBD2. Unmatched junction bases numbered 3, after V lost 5 bases and J lost 7 bases. Germline CDR1 reads LNHDA; CDR2 reads SQIVND (reference sequence). This CDR3 has 12 amino acids. CDR3 in DNA: TGTGCCAGTAGTCCCGGGGGGTATACGCAGTATTTT. Its protein is CASSPGGYTQYF.

The chain joins TRBV5-1 to TRBJ2-1; perhaps TRBD1 as D (6 bases). The CDR3 runs 14 residues. Trimming cost V 0 bases and J 9 bases, with 13 bases left between them. Germline V gene sequence: CDR1 SGHRS, CDR2 YFSETQ. The CDR3 loop reads CASSLESRGGEQFF. DNA for the CDR3: TGCGCCAGCAGCTTGGAATCCAGGGGTGGTGAGCAGTTCTTC.

This clone has only a few counts. The CDR3 DNA reads TGTGCCAGCAGCCAAGCACTAGCAAGGGAGCAGTACTTC. Its protein is CASSQALAREQYF. The chain recombines TRBV14 with TRBJ2-7; D is perhaps TRBD2 (6 bases). Germline CDR1 SGHDN, CDR2 FVKESK. The length of the CDR3 is 13 residues. Trimming stripped 1 base from V and 7 bases from J, with 11 bases between. Filled out from reference TRBV14 and TRBJ2-7, the complete variable domain reads EAGVTQFPSHSVIEKGQTVTLRCDPISGHDNLYWYRRVMGKEIKFLLHFVKESKQDESGMPNNRFLAERTGGTYSTLKVQPAELEDSGVYFCASSQALAREQYFGPGTRLTVT.

V usage is TRBV18 and J usage is TRBJ1-1; 10 nucleotides match TRBD1. Germline V gene lookup returns CDR1 KGHSH and CDR2 LQKENI. The CDR3 has 15 amino acids. Trimming removed 4 bases from V and 2 bases from J; junction bases left unmatched: 4. CDR3 in amino acids: CASSRGTGDNTEAFF. The CDR3 region has the DNA TGTGCCAGCTCACGGGGGACAGGGGATAACACTGAAGCTTTCTTT.

CDR3: CASRRDRASSSGANVLTF. The CDR3 DNA reads TGTGCCAGTAGACGGGACAGAGCCTCAAGCTCTGGGGCCAACGTCCTGACTTTC. J is TRBJ2-6 and V is TRBV19, with 7 bases aligning to TRBD1. J gave up 0 bases and V 6 bases, and 11 bases lay outside the gene matches. Germline V gene sequence: CDR1 LNHDA, CDR2 SQIVND (reference sequence). The CDR3 has 18 residues.